This T cell receptor beta chain came from a study of vaccination effects on CD4 cells after COVID-19. Turning to this clone: Its antigen is undetermined.

When less than 11 days of culture had elapsed, CD4+ T cells were isolated. TCRdb's table, derived via immunoSEQ multiplex PCR, lists solely in-frame clones and lacks some. The sample yields some 23,000 clones, nearly 75% seen once. Germline V gene data show CDR1 as MNHNS and CDR2 as SASEGT. This CDR3 has 21 residues. V was cut by 0 bases and J by 2 bases, with 28 bases left in between. This sequence was found in a human donor who received a COVID-19 vaccine. V usage is TRBV6-1 and J usage is TRBJ1-1, with D hard to call. The sample in question was CD4+ T cells from PBMCs cultured without peptide, obtained before COVID-19 vaccination. Here the CDR3 DNA reads TGTGCCAGCAGTGAAGCGGGGTCCCTTCGCGGGGTCACCTGGGAAAACACTGAAGCTTTCTTT. Protein sequence: CASSEAGSLRGVTWENTEAFF.